Described below is a single T cell receptor (beta chain) sequence and its context. The CDR3 has 14 residues. Germline-derived CDR1 and CDR2 are LNHDA and SQIVND (reference sequence). V was clipped by 5 bases and J by 4 bases, with 14 bases between them. This entry belongs to a study of blood T cell repertoires in COVID-19. Study details: Samples of COVID-19 (acute and convalescent) were obtained from the United States, Italy and Spain.

The authors' processing: Amplification of reference gene primers provided the estimated nucleated cell counts. The protocol was immunoSEQ multiplex PCR, while the TCRdb copy is restricted to in-frame clones and leaves out a portion. V and J calls and clone size are given by that table; D and trimming were obtained from the DNA. This sample has over 150,000 clones; more than 75% occur once, and the top ten carry roughly 8%. V is TRBV19 and J is TRBJ2-5; tentatively, D is TRBD2 (5 bases). The source is a woman aged 60-75 years with COVID-19, enrolled during active disease. Sequences were obtained from peripheral blood. For the CDR3, the DNA is TGTGCCAGTAGTCCGACGGACTCGGTAGAGACCCAGTACTTC. Protein: CASSPTDSVETQYF.